Sequencing of this TCR beta chain was carried out in a study of STAT5B mutations in CD4+ large granular lymphocyte leukemia. The CDR3 length is 14 residues. Germline V gene sequence: CDR1 SEHNR, CDR2 FQNEAQ (reference sequence). The germline V and J ends were trimmed by 5 bases and 7 bases, with 17 bases remaining between them. Findings and limits, study-wide: Patient CD4-sorted repertoires stayed more clonal than healthy ones after leukemic-clone removal.

This clone was detected only a few times. Its antigen is as yet unknown. The protocol was immunoSEQ multiplex PCR, while the TCRdb copy is restricted to in-frame clones and leaves out a portion. Of tens of thousands of clones listed, around 66% are singletons. This sequence originates from a human donor in good health. V usage is TRBV7-9 and J usage is TRBJ1-1; D not resolved. The sequenced material came from CD4+ T cells from blood buffy coats. CDR3 sequence reads: CASSPVGHTVEAFF. CDR3 sequence (DNA): TGTGCCAGCAGCCCCGTGGGCCACACAGTTGAAGCTTTCTTT.